One sample yielded the 32 T cell receptor beta chains listed below, sequenced in a study of beta chain features in type 1 diabetes. General study findings and limits: There was a moderate but significant shortening of TCRB CDR3s in all four CD4+ subsets of Type 1 diabetes patients.

No antigen has been identified for these receptors. Expressed TCRB transcripts were sequenced because the isolated RNA had all been reverse transcribed beforehand. Method: immunoSEQ multiplex PCR; TCRdb's copy keeps in-frame clones and lacks some. The top ten clones hold 0.08% to 0.09% of a sample with 150,000 to 200,000 clones, 63% of them seen once. Sequencing was performed on naive CD4+ T cells from blood. Source of these receptors: a man aged 30 to 45 with type 1 diabetes.

The sample holds a few counts of this clone. V is TRBV2 and J is TRBJ1-5; D ambiguous. The CDR3 runs 13 residues. CDR1 SNHLY and CDR2 FYNNEI come from the germline V gene. V was clipped by 5 bases and J by 0 bases, with 5 bases between them. CDR3 loop: CASSTDSNQPQHF. CDR3 sequence (DNA): TGTGCCAGCAGTACAGATAGCAATCAGCCCCAGCATTTT. Full variable domain (rest looked up from reference TRBV2 and TRBJ1-5): EPEVTQTPSHQVTQMGQEVILRCVPISNHLYFYWYRQILGQKVEFLVSFYNNEISEKSEIFDDQFSVERPDGSNFTLKIRSTKLEDSAMYFCASSTDSNQPQHFGDGTRLSIL.

There are a few counts of this clone. The chain combines TRBV9 with TRBJ1-1; tentative D call: TRBD1 (6 bases). Deletions cut 0 bases from V and 1 base from J, with 7 bases between. Germline loops: CDR1 SGDLS, CDR2 YYNGEE. The CDR3 is 14 residues long. CDR3 nucleotide sequence: TGTGCCAGCAGCGTAGAGGACAGGAACACTGAAGCTTTCTTT. Translating gives CASSVEDRNTEAFF.

Only one count was recorded for this clone. The chain recombines TRBV9 with TRBJ2-2; D remains unclear. V dropped 0 bases and J dropped 6 bases, with 9 bases sitting between them. From germline, CDR1 is SGDLS and CDR2 YYNGEE. The CDR3 length is 14 residues. This CDR3 is CASSVVVVSGELFF. Written as DNA, the CDR3 is TGTGCCAGCAGCGTAGTAGTAGTATCCGGGGAGCTGTTTTTT.

This clone was found a few times. This chain links TRBV29-1 with TRBJ2-3; tentatively, D is TRBD1 (6 bases). The CDR3 runs 13 residues. CDR1 is SQVTM, CDR2 ANQGSEA, per germline. V gave up 3 bases and J gave up 3 bases, with 10 bases separating them. The DNA for the CDR3 is TGCAGCGTTGAGGGGGCGCAGACAGATACGCAGTATTTT. The encoded protein is CSVEGAQTDTQYF.

The chain employs TRBV10-3 and TRBJ2-5, with 9 bases that match TRBD2. With 10 bases clipped from V and 3 bases from J, the junction kept 12 bases outside the gene matches. This CDR3 comprises 15 residues. Germline CDR1 and CDR2: ENHRY and SYGVKD. CDR3 in amino acids: CASSVGGGAEETQYF. CDR3 bases: TGTGCCAGCAGCGTCGGCGGGGGGGCCGAAGAGACCCAGTACTTC.

The J gene is TRBJ1-6, the V gene TRBV30; D is unclear. The CDR3 is 14 residues long. Germline lookup yields CDR1 GTSNPN and CDR2 SVGIG (reference sequence). Between the trimmed V and J ends, which lost 2 bases and 7 bases, there was a span of 12 bases. CDR3 sequence reads: CAWSPGIRNSPLHF. The CDR3 DNA reads as TGTGCCTGGAGTCCGGGCATCAGGAATTCACCCCTCCACTTT.

This clone occurred a few times. V and J are TRBV4-3 and TRBJ2-4; TRBD2 might be the D (5 bases). The germline V and J ends were trimmed by 0 bases and 2 bases, with 14 bases remaining between them. The CDR3 runs 17 residues. Germline V gives CDR1 LGHNA, CDR2 YSLEER. The chain's CDR3 is CASSQDLVSGSKNIQYF. The DNA of the CDR3 is TGCGCCAGCAGCCAAGATCTTGTTTCGGGATCCAAAAACATTCAGTACTTC.

J is TRBJ2-5 and V is TRBV28; 7 nucleotides align to TRBD1. The J segment lost 5 bases and the V segment lost 10 bases, leaving 13 bases of the junction unmatched. Germline assignment: CDR1 MDHEN and CDR2 SYDVKM. The CDR3 contains 14 residues. The CDR3 sequence: CATSVRGRRETQYF. CDR3 bases: TGTGCCACCTCAGTGAGGGGGCGGCGGGAGACCCAGTACTTC. The whole variable domain, filled in from reference TRBV28 and TRBJ2-5, reads DVKVTQSSRYLVKRTGEKVFLECVQDMDHENMFWYRQDPGLGLRLIYFSYDVKMKEKGDIPEGYSVSREKKERFSLILESASTNQTSMYLCATSVRGRRETQYFGPGTRLLVL.

A few counts support this clone. The rearrangement joins TRBV9 to TRBJ1-2, with 7 bases aligning to TRBD1. V lost 3 bases and J lost 7; bases outside the gene matches: 3. The germline CDR1 and CDR2 sequences are SGDLS and YYNGEE. The CDR3 sequence is 12 residues long. CDR3 in amino acids: CASSAGGSGYTF. The CDR3 DNA sequence: TGTGCCAGCAGCGCAGGGGGAAGTGGCTACACCTTC.

A few counts support this clone. The same CDR3 is also encoded by other DNA sequences in this sample. The chain combines TRBV29-1 with TRBJ1-6; 7 bases are shared with TRBD1. Trimming took 5 bases from V and 6 from J; bases not matched to a gene: 1. The CDR3 spans 12 residues. Germline CDR1 and CDR2: SQVTM and ANQGSEA. CDR3 amino acids: CSVRDSNSPLHF. The CDR3 DNA reads TGCAGCGTTCGGGACAGTAATTCACCCCTCCACTTT.

The rearrangement uses TRBV7-9 and TRBJ1-4, with D tentatively TRBD1 (6 bases). V lost 5 bases and J lost 0, with 10 bases in between. The CDR3 covers 15 residues. CDR1 and CDR2 (germline): SEHNR, FQNEAQ (reference sequence). The CDR3 DNA follows: TGTGCCAGCAGCCCTAGGGGGGCAACTAATGAAAAACTGTTTTTT. Protein: CASSPRGATNEKLFF.

The rearrangement links TRBV30 to TRBJ1-1, with D perhaps TRBD1 (5 bases). Germline-derived CDR1 and CDR2 are GTSNPN and SVGIG (reference sequence). Trimming stripped 3 bases from V and 5 bases from J, with 7 bases between. The CDR3 has 11 residues. CDR3 sequence: CAWRGETEAFF. The CDR3 nucleotides are TGTGCCTGGAGAGGGGAGACTGAAGCTTTCTTT. Supplemented by reference TRBV30 and TRBJ1-1, the full variable domain reads SQTIHQWPATLVQPVGSPLSLECTVEGTSNPNLYWYRQAAGRGLQLLFYSVGIGQISSEVPQNLSASRPQDRQFILSSKKLLLSDSGFYLCAWRGETEAFFGQGTRLTVV.

This clone was seen a handful of times. The chain couples TRBV20-1 to TRBJ1-2, with TRBD1 identical over 7 bases. The junction had 6 bases not matched to a gene; V was cut back by 4 bases and J by 10 bases. The CDR3 runs to 11 residues. Germline CDR1 is DFQATT and CDR2 is SNEGSKA (reference sequence). In DNA form, the CDR3 reads TGCAGTGCTAATCAGGGGGGGCCCTACACCTTC. Encoded protein: CSANQGGPYTF.

The table lists this clone with a few counts. This sample also contains other DNA sequences that code for the same CDR3. The genes are TRBV5-6 and TRBJ1-2; D is perhaps TRBD1 (5 bases). This CDR3 is 13 amino acids long. Germline V gene lookup returns CDR1 SGHDT and CDR2 YYEEEE. V lost 4 bases and J 2 bases, leaving 9 bases between the germline ends. The CDR3 sequence: CASSPQGNYGYTF. CDR3 DNA sequence: TGTGCCAGCAGCCCTCAGGGCAACTATGGCTACACCTTC.

The CDR3 DNA is TGTGCCAGCAGTTTACGGAACACTGAAGCTTTCTTT. Translating gives CASSLRNTEAFF. The genes are TRBV28 and TRBJ1-1; D is undetermined. The V gene lost 2 bases and the J gene lost 1 base, with 2 bases spanning the gap. Germline V gene sequence: CDR1 MDHEN, CDR2 SYDVKM. The CDR3 runs 12 residues.

The chain links TRBV29-1 to TRBJ2-1, with D possibly TRBD1 on 6 matching bases. Germline V CDR1 and CDR2: SQVTM, ANQGSEA. The CDR3 runs 12 residues. Trimming left V 4 bases short and J 12 bases short, with 16 bases between. The CDR3 spells CSVGAFPTGQFF. CDR3 sequence (DNA): TGCAGCGTTGGGGCTTTTCCGACAGGGCAGTTCTTC.

This sequence joins TRBV6-5 and TRBJ1-1; D might be TRBD1 (5 bases). With 6 bases removed from V and 1 base from J, the gap between germline ends came to 9 bases. The CDR3 covers 13 residues. Germline-derived CDR1 and CDR2 are MNHEY and SVGAGI. The CDR3 sequence: CASRGHPNTEAFF. The DNA for the CDR3 is TGTGCCAGCAGAGGACACCCGAACACTGAAGCTTTCTTT.

Concerning this clone itself: The same CDR3 can be traced to other DNA sequences in this sample. V is TRBV29-1 and J is TRBJ2-7; the D gene could be TRBD1 or TRBD2 (5 bases each). Germline V lookup: CDR1 SQVTM, CDR2 ANQGSEA. CDR3 length equals 12 residues. Trimming took 5 bases from V and 3 from J, leaving 11 bases between them. CDR3 DNA sequence: TGCAGCGTTCAAGGGGAGAGCTACGAGCAGTACTTC. It codes for CSVQGESYEQYF.

The rearrangement uses TRBV25-1 and TRBJ1-1, with 10 positions matching TRBD1. This CDR3 contains 15 residues. J gave up 4 bases and V 3 bases, and 5 bases lay outside the gene matches. Germline V gives CDR1 MGHDK, CDR2 SYGVNS. CDR3 in amino acids: CASSDPTGGGTEAFF. The DNA of the CDR3 is TGTGCCAGCAGTGACCCGACAGGGGGCGGCACTGAAGCTTTCTTT.

In its sample, this clone was seen a few times. The rearrangement links TRBV30 to TRBJ1-6, with TRBD1 matching 9 bases. The CDR3 totals 14 residues. With 3 bases clipped from V and 10 bases from J, the junction kept 7 bases outside the gene matches. Per germline, CDR1 GTSNPN and CDR2 SVGIG (reference sequence). CDR3 bases: TGTGCCTGGAGCTCCGGGACAGGGCCCTCACCCCTCCACTTT. Encoded protein: CAWSSGTGPSPLHF.

The chain carries TRBV7-8 and TRBJ2-1, with 7 bases matching TRBD2. The CDR3 has 13 residues. The junction had 2 bases not matched to a gene; V was cut back by 4 bases and J by 5 bases. Looked up from germline, CDR1 is SGHVS and CDR2 is FQNEAQ. Here the CDR3 reads CASSSLADNEQFF. CDR3 nucleotide sequence: TGTGCCAGCAGCTCGCTAGCGGACAATGAGCAGTTCTTC. The full variable domain, its missing parts supplied by reference TRBV7-8 and TRBJ2-1, is GAGVSQSPRYKVAKRGQDVALRCDPISGHVSLFWYQQALGQGPEFLTYFQNEAQLDKSGLPSDRFFAERPEGSVSTLKIQRTQQEDSAVYLCASSSLADNEQFFGPGTRLTVL.

This chain connects TRBV25-1 to TRBJ2-2; D is perhaps TRBD1 (5 bases). Germline-derived CDR1 and CDR2 are MGHDK and SYGVNS. This CDR3 is built from 15 residues. V was cut by 2 bases and J by 6 bases, with 13 bases left in between. In DNA form, the CDR3 reads TGTGCCAGCAGTGAACCGACAGTAGGTCCCGGGGAGCTGTTTTTT. It translates to CASSEPTVGPGELFF.

The chain uses TRBV29-1 and TRBJ2-6; D unclear. Germline V gene data show CDR1 as SQVTM and CDR2 as ANQGSEA. The CDR3 has 15 amino acids. V dropped 1 base and J dropped 3 bases, with 10 bases sitting between them. The CDR3 is CSVEVRVVGANVLTF. The CDR3 nucleotides read TGCAGCGTTGAAGTTCGGGTGGTTGGGGCCAACGTCCTGACTTTC.

This rearrangement joins TRBV11-2 to TRBJ2-3; TRBD2 might be the D (5 bases). The germline V and J ends were trimmed by 5 bases and 10 bases, with 13 bases remaining between them. Germline CDR1 and CDR2: SGHAT and FQNNGV. The CDR3 runs to 12 residues. The CDR3 region is CASSQSGIAQYF. CDR3 DNA: TGTGCCAGCAGCCAAAGCGGTATCGCGCAGTATTTT.

Comment on this clone: Other nucleotide sequences in the sample specify the same CDR3. The chain is built from TRBV9 and TRBJ2-3; TRBD2 matches at 12 bases. The V gene's germline CDR1 is SGDLS and CDR2 YYNGEE. The CDR3 covers 16 residues. V shed 0 bases, J shed 2 bases, and the junction held 1 base outside the gene matches. The CDR3 here is CASSVASGGVTDTQYF. In DNA form, the CDR3 reads TGTGCCAGCAGCGTAGCTAGCGGGGGGGTCACAGATACGCAGTATTTT.

The chain combines TRBV9 with TRBJ2-3; D unclear. The V and J ends lost 0 bases and 3 bases respectively, with 8 bases between them. This CDR3 has 14 amino acids. Looked up from germline, CDR1 is SGDLS and CDR2 is YYNGEE. The CDR3 here is CASSVAPTTDTQYF. The CDR3 DNA reads as TGTGCCAGCAGCGTAGCCCCCACAACAGATACGCAGTATTTT.

V is TRBV4-3 and J is TRBJ1-2; D uncertain. The germline CDR1 and CDR2 sequences are LGHNA and YSLEER. The ends were cut back, 2 bases at V and 4 bases at J, with 14 bases in the middle. This CDR3 region has 15 residues. The CDR3 is CASSQSPDRVYGYTF. CDR3 in DNA: TGCGCCAGCAGCCAATCCCCGGACCGAGTCTATGGCTACACCTTC.

This rearrangement joins TRBV4-3 to TRBJ1-5; D remains unclear. Trimming shortened V by 2 bases and J by 2 bases, and 13 bases separated the two germline ends. Germline-derived CDR1 and CDR2 are LGHNA and YSLEER. The CDR3 is 16 amino acids. CDR3 amino acids: CASSQYGPGGNQPQHF. CDR3 nucleotide sequence: TGCGCCAGCAGCCAATACGGCCCTGGGGGCAATCAGCCCCAGCATTTT.

The chain uses TRBV29-1 and TRBJ2-7; the match to TRBD2 covers 10 bases. Losses at the gene ends were 4 bases for V and 6 bases for J; bases not matched to a gene: 6. Looked up from germline, CDR1 is SQVTM and CDR2 is ANQGSEA. The CDR3 is 13 residues long. The CDR3, as DNA: TGCAGCGTTGTACTAGCGGGGAGGATCGAGCAGTACTTC. It specifies CSVVLAGRIEQYF.

The rearrangement joins TRBV4-3 to TRBJ2-3; D is ambiguous. The length of the CDR3 is 13 residues. Per germline, CDR1 LGHNA and CDR2 YSLEER. V lost 5 bases to trimming and J lost 9 bases, with 15 bases between them. CDR3 DNA sequence: TGCGCCAGCAGCACGCAAGTATCAGTAACGCAGTATTTT. Residues: CASSTQVSVTQYF.

The gene calls are TRBV5-1 and TRBJ2-1, with D possibly being TRBD1 (6 bases). Germline V gives CDR1 SGHRS, CDR2 YFSETQ. Trimming shortened V by 4 bases and J by 15 bases, and 23 bases separated the two germline ends. There are 14 residues in the CDR3. CDR3 in amino acids: CASSPSGTLVWPFF. CDR3 nucleotides: TGCGCCAGCAGCCCGTCCGGGACACTCGTGTGGCCGTTCTTC.

V gene TRBV28 combines with J gene TRBJ2-1; D gene uncertain. Looked up from germline, CDR1 is MDHEN and CDR2 is SYDVKM. The V end was cut by 1 base, the J end by 15 bases, with 13 bases between. The CDR3 runs 12 residues. CDR3 nucleotides: TGTGCCAGCAGTTTATCAAGGTGGGATTCGTTCTTC. It is translated as CASSLSRWDSFF. Full variable domain (remainder filled in from reference TRBV28 and TRBJ2-1): DVKVTQSSRYLVKRTGEKVFLECVQDMDHENMFWYRQDPGLGLRLIYFSYDVKMKEKGDIPEGYSVSREKKERFSLILESASTNQTSMYLCASSLSRWDSFFGPGTRLTVL.